This T cell receptor (beta chain) is drawn from a study of T cells after yellow fever vaccination. Study information: It was SMART-Seq v4 Ultra Low Input that prepared the fractions with low cell numbers. General observations from the study: One caveat is that FACS-sorted repertoires could contain abundant clonotypes contaminating from the bulk population. Reappearance after the booster was observed for most primary-vaccination clones (more than 95% CD4, over 70% CD8).

Germline CDR1 is SQVTM and CDR2 is ANQGSEA. The CDR3 totals 12 residues. The junction had 0 bases not matched to a gene; V was cut back by 4 bases and J by 4 bases. TCR cDNA was made by 5'RACE template switching, adding a universal primer site and UMIs. MiXCR, run by TCRdb on the 5' RACE reads, gives a single entry per CDR3 protein. The profile shows some 110,000 distinct CDR3 sequences, 6% to 8% of them singletons. There are many counts of this clonotype. Antigen unknown. The sample here was CD4+ T cells sorted from PBMCs, taken more than 8 days after the first yellow fever vaccination. This receptor was identified in a man younger than 35 who received the YFV17D yellow fever vaccine. The chain has TRBV29-1 and TRBJ2-1, with 8 bases lining up with TRBD1. CDR3 region: CSVGQGYNEQFF. Here the CDR3 DNA reads TGCAGCGTTGGACAGGGGTACAATGAGCAGTTCTTC.